This T cell receptor beta chain was captured by sequencing in a study of blood T cell repertoires in COVID-19. Study-level background: Sample material is recorded as cDNA or gDNA derived from T cells, B-cell-depleted T cells, or PBMCs.

CDR3 size: 13 residues. The germline gives CDR1 MNHEY, CDR2 SMNVEV (reference sequence). V lost 5 bases, J lost 4 bases, and 11 bases lay in between. Living in 24 US areas, the participants were between roughly 18 and 90 years of age. Grouping used clinical history reported by participants in a survey and questionnaire. Either two negative PCRs, clearance, or symptom resolution qualified Cohort 3 donors as recovered. In this sample, this clone turned up a few times. Assay used: immunoSEQ multiplex PCR; TCRdb lists only in-frame clones, some missing. The table shows about 160,000 clones, with roughly 80% occurring only once.

This chain uses TRBV27 with TRBJ1-2; a possible D gene is TRBD1 (5 bases). What was sequenced was PBMCs or T cells enriched from blood (not recorded which). This clonotype was sampled from a woman aged 55 to 70 who had recovered from COVID-19. The CDR3 here is CASSAGNSYGYTF. The CDR3 bases are TGTGCCAGCAGTGCAGGGAATTCCTATGGCTACACCTTC.